The 8 T cell receptor beta chains reported below all come from one sample, sequenced in a study of chemoradiotherapy in HPV16-positive cancers. Libraries were prepared by immunoSEQ multiplex PCR; TCRdb keeps only in-frame clonotypes and omits some of them. The sample consists of 8,100 or so clones, about two thirds of them appearing once. Sampling was conducted from a patient who underwent chemoradiotherapy. The source is a human donor with HPV-associated anogenital cancer.

This sequence joins TRBV23-1 and TRBJ1-5; no clear D gene. TRBV23-1 qualifies as an ORF whose function is uncertain. V was shortened by 3 bases and J by 0 bases, with 9 bases between the two germline ends. CDR3 length: 15 residues. The CDR3 region has the DNA TGCGCCAGCAGTCAGTCAGGCCCTAGCAATCAGCCCCAGCATTTT. Residues: CASSQSGPSNQPQHF.

The rearrangement joins TRBV5-1 to TRBJ2-3, with 12 bases aligning to TRBD2. The V and J ends lost 0 bases and 2 bases, in that order; junction bases with no gene match: 7. This CDR3 contains 18 residues. Germline values: CDR1 SGHRS, CDR2 YFSETQ. CDR3 DNA sequence: TGCGCCAGCAGCTTGGAACTAGCGGGGGGCCCTTACACAGATACGCAGTATTTT. This sequence encodes CASSLELAGGPYTDTQYF.

CDR3: CASSLGRTNYGYTF. In nucleotides, the CDR3 is TGCGCCAGCAGCTTGGGCAGGACCAACTATGGCTACACCTTC. The genes are TRBV5-1 and TRBJ1-2; D call uncertain. Deletions cut 0 bases from V and 2 bases from J, with 8 bases between. This CDR3 contains 14 residues. Germline V CDR1 and CDR2: SGHRS, YFSETQ. Together with reference TRBV5-1 and TRBJ1-2, the CDR3 gives the full variable domain: KAGVTQTPRYLIKTRGQQVTLSCSPISGHRSVSWYQQTPGQGLQFLFEYFSETQRNKGNFPGRFSGRQFSNSRSEMNVSTLELGDSALYLCASSLGRTNYGYTFGSGTRLTVV.

The V and J genes are TRBV7-2 and TRBJ1-1; TRBD1 matches 10 bases. With 2 bases clipped from V and 6 bases from J, the junction kept 6 bases outside the gene matches. CDR1 and CDR2 from the germline V gene are SGHTA and FQGNSA. CDR3 length equals 15 residues. The CDR3 region has the DNA TGTGCCAGCAGCTTACCGGGACAGGGGCGCGCTGAAGCTTTCTTT. Protein product: CASSLPGQGRAEAFF.

CDR3 sequence: CASSQKKTPWTGTDTQYF. The CDR3 bases are TGTGCCAGCAGCCAAAAAAAAACCCCCTGGACAGGCACAGATACGCAGTATTTT. The chain employs TRBV14 and TRBJ2-3; TRBD1 might be the D (6 bases). The CDR3 runs 18 residues. Deletions cut 2 bases from V and 1 base from J, with 19 bases between. In germline, CDR1 is SGHDN, CDR2 FVKESK.

The V call is TRBV18, the J call TRBJ2-5; no clear D gene. This CDR3 is built from 13 residues. Per the germline V gene, CDR1 is KGHSH and CDR2 is LQKENI. The V end was cut by 0 bases, the J end by 0 bases, with 2 bases between. CDR3 residues: CASSPPHQETQYF. CDR3 in DNA: TGTGCCAGCTCACCACCCCACCAAGAGACCCAGTACTTC.

This clone was observed a handful of times. The chain combines TRBV18 with TRBJ2-7; the match to TRBD2 covers 10 bases. J was trimmed by 0 bases and V by 6 bases; bases with no gene match: 5. The CDR3 consists of 15 residues. CDR1 and CDR2 (germline): KGHSH, LQKENI. CDR3 sequence (DNA): TGTGCCAGCTCTCCTTCTAGCGGGAGCTCCTACGAGCAGTACTTC. Protein sequence: CASSPSSGSSYEQYF.

This clone is a singleton in its sample. The chain links TRBV18 to TRBJ2-1; maybe TRBD1 (5 bases). V was cut by 8 bases and J by 7 bases, with 12 bases left in between. CDR1 and CDR2 from the germline V gene are KGHSH and LQKENI. The CDR3 has 12 residues. Here the CDR3 DNA reads TGTGCCAGCCAGGGCAGCCCTAATGAGCAGTTCTTC. Translation: CASQGSPNEQFF.